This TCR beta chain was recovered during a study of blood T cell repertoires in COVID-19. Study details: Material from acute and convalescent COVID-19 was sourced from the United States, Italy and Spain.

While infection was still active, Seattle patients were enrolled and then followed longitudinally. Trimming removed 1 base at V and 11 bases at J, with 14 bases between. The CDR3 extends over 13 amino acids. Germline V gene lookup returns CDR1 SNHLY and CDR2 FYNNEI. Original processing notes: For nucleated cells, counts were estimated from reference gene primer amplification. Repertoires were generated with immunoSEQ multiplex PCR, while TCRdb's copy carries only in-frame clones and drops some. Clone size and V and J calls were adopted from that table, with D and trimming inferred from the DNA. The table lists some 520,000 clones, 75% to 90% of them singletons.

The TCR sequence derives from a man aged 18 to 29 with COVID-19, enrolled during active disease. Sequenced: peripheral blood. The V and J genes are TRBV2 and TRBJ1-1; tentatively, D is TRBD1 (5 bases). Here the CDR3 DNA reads TGTGCCAGCAGTGAAGGTTCAGGGCTTAGGGCTTTCTTT. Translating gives CASSEGSGLRAFF.